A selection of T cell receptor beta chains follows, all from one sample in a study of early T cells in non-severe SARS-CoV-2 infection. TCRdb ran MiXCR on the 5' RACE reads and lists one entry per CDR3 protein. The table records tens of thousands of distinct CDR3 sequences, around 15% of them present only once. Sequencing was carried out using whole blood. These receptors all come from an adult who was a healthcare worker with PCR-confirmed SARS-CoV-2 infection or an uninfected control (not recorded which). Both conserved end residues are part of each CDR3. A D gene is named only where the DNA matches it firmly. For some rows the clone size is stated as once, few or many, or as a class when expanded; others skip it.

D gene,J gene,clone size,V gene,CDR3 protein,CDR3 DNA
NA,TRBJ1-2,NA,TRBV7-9,CASSWDIPGGDGYTF,TGTGCCAGCAGCTGGGACATTCCCGGGGGGGATGGCTACACCTTC
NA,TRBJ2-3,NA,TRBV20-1,CSARDERLGRSGADTQYF,TGCAGTGCTAGAGATGAAAGGTTGGGACGATCTGGCGCCGATACGCAGTATTTT
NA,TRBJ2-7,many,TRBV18,CASSPRTAARGEQYF,TGTGCCAGCTCACCAAGGACAGCGGCCCGAGGGGAGCAGTACTTC
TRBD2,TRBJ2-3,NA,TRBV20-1,CSARNGGRAVRADTQYF,TGCAGTGCTAGGAATGGCGGGAGGGCCGTCCGGGCAGATACGCAGTATTTT
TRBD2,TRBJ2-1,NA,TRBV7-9,CASSLAVATSGDNNEQFF,TGTGCCAGCAGCTTAGCTGTGGCTACTAGCGGGGACAACAATGAGCAGTTCTTC
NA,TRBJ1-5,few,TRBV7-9,CASSPHSNQPQHF,TGTGCCAGCAGCCCCCATAGCAATCAGCCCCAGCATTTT
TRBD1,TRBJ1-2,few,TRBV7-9,CASSLMGQGNGYTF,TGTGCCAGCAGCTTGATGGGACAGGGGAATGGCTACACCTTC
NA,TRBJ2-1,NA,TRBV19,CVSSRGLSLPNEQFF,TGTGTCAGTAGTAGGGGCCTGTCCCTCCCAAATGAGCAGTTCTTC
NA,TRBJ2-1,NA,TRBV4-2,CASSQDLPVTYNEQFF,TGTGCCAGCAGCCAAGATCTACCAGTTACCTACAATGAGCAGTTCTTC
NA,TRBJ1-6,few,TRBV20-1,CSARDPGSPLHF,TGCAGTGCTAGAGATCCCGGTTCACCCCTCCACTTT
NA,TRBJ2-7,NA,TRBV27,CASSSRHGGLYEQYF,TGTGCCAGCAGTTCCCGCCATGGGGGACTCTACGAGCAGTACTTC
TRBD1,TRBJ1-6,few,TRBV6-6,CASTVQGALNSPLHF,TGTGCCAGCACCGTACAGGGGGCGCTTAATTCACCCCTCCACTTT
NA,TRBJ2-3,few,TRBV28,CASSTPPRTLTQYF,TGTGCCAGCAGTACCCCGCCGCGGACTCTTACGCAGTATTTT
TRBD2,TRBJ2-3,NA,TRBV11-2,CASSHSGSSTDTQYF,TGTGCCAGCAGCCATAGCGGGAGTAGCACAGATACGCAGTATTTT
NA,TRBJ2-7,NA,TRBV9,CASSGLADEQYF,TGTGCCAGCAGCGGGCTAGCTGATGAGCAGTACTTC
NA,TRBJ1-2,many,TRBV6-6,CASSPTGTYGYTF,TGTGCCAGCAGTCCTACAGGGACCTATGGCTACACCTTC
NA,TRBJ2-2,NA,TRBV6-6,CASSYSDGGELFF,TGTGCCAGCAGTTACTCGGATGGCGGGGAGCTGTTTTTT
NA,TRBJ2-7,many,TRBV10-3,CAISDPKTGYEQYF,TGTGCCATCAGTGATCCCAAGACGGGGTACGAGCAGTACTTC
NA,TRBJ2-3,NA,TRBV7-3,CASSLRQTDTQYF,TGTGCCAGCAGCTTACGGCAGACAGATACGCAGTATTTT
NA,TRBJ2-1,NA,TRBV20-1,CSAPQSLGFNEQFF,TGCAGTGCTCCTCAATCCCTGGGGTTCAATGAGCAGTTCTTC
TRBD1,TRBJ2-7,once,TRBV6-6,CASSQGQSSSYEQYF,TGTGCCAGCAGTCAGGGACAGTCCTCATCCTACGAGCAGTACTTC
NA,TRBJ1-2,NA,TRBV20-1,CSAKRADYGYTF,TGCAGTGCTAAAAGGGCCGACTATGGCTACACCTTC
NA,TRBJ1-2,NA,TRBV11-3,CASRDRILSF,TGTGCCAGCAGGGACAGAATCCTATCATTC
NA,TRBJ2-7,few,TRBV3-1,CASSPLAGPYEQYF,TGTGCCAGCAGCCCCCTCGCGGGACCCTACGAGCAGTACTTC
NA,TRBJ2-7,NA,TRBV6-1,CASSDRLGVASYEQYF,TGTGCCAGCAGTGATAGGTTAGGGGTTGCCTCCTACGAGCAGTACTTC